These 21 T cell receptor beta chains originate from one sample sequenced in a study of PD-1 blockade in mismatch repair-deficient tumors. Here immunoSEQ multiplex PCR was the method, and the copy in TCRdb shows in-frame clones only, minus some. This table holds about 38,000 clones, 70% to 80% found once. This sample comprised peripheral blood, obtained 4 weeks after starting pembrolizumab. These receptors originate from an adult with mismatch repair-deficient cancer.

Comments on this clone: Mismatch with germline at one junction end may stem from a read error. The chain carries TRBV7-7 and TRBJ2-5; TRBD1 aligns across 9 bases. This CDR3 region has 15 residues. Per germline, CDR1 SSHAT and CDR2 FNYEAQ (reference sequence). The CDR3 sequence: CASSSVTGGQETQYF. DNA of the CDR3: TGTGCTAGCAGCTCGGTGACAGGGGGACAAGAGACCCAGTACTTC.

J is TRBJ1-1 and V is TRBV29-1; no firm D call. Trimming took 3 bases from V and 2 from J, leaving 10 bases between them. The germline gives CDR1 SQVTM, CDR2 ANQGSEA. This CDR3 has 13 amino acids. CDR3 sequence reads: CSVDDPDNTEAFF. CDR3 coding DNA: TGCAGCGTTGACGACCCAGACAACACTGAAGCTTTCTTT.

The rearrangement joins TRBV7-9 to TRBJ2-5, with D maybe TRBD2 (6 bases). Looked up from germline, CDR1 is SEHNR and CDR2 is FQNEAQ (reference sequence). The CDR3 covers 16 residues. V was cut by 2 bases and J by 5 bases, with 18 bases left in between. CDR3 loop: CASSLRRLARGETQYF. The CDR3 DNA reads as TGTGCCAGCAGCTTAAGGCGGTTGGCCCGGGGGGAGACCCAGTACTTC.

Written as DNA, the CDR3 is TGTGCCTGGAGGTGTGAGGGTTTGGCGGCCAAAAACATTCAGTACTTC. Amino acid sequence: CAWRCEGLAAKNIQYF. The chain is built from TRBV30 and TRBJ2-4, with TRBD2 as a possible D gene (5 bases). The germline V and J ends were trimmed by 3 bases and 1 base, with 16 bases remaining between them. Germline CDR1 and CDR2: GTSNPN and SVGIG (reference sequence). The CDR3 sequence is 16 residues long.

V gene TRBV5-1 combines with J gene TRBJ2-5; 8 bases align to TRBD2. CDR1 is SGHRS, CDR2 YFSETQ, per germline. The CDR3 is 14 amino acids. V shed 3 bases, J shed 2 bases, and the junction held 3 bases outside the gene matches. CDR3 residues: CASSSGTRQETQYF. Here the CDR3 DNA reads TGCGCCAGCAGCTCCGGGACTAGGCAAGAGACCCAGTACTTC. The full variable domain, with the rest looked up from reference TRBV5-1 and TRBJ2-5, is KAGVTQTPRYLIKTRGQQVTLSCSPISGHRSVSWYQQTPGQGLQFLFEYFSETQRNKGNFPGRFSGRQFSNSRSEMNVSTLELGDSALYLCASSSGTRQETQYFGPGTRLLVL.

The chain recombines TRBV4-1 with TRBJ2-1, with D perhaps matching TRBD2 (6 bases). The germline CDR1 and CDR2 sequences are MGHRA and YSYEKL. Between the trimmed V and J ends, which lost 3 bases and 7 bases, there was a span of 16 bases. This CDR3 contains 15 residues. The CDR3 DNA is TGCGCCAGCAGCCAGGCCGGGAGATTGAAGAATGAGCAGTTCTTC. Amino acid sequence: CASSQAGRLKNEQFF.

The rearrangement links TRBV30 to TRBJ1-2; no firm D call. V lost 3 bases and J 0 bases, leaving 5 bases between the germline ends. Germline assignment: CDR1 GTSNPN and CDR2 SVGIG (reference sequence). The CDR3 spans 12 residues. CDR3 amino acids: CAWRRANYGYTF. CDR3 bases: TGTGCCTGGAGGAGAGCTAACTATGGCTACACCTTC.

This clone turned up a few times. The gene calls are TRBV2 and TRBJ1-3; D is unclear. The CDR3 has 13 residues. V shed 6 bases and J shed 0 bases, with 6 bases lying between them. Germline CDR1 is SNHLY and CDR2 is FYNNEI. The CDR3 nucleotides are TGTGCCAGCAGGGCGAGCTCTGGAAACACCATATATTTT. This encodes CASRASSGNTIYF.

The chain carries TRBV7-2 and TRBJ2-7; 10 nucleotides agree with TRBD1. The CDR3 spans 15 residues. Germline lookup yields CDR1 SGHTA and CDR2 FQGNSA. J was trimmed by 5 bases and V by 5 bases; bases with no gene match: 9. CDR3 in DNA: TGTGCCAGCAGCCCGACAGGGGGCGGGGGGAACGAGCAGTACTTC. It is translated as CASSPTGGGGNEQYF. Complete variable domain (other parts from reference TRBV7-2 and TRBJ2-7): GAGVSQSPSNKVTEKGKDVELRCDPISGHTALYWYRQSLGQGLEFLIYFQGNSAPDKSGLPSDRFSAERTGGSVSTLTIQRTQQEDSAVYLCASSPTGGGGNEQYFGPGTRLTVT.

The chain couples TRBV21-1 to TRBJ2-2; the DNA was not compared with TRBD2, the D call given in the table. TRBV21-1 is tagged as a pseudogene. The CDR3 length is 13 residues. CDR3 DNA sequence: TGTGCCAGGGGAGGGGGGTCCACCGGGGAGCTGTTTTTT. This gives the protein CARGGGSTGELFF.

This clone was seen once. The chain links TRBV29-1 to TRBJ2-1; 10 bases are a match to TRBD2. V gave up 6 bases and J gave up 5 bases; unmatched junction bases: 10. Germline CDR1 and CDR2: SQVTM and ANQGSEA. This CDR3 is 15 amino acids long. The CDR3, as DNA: TGCAGCGTGACAGCGGGAGGGCTCGTCAACAATGAGCAGTTCTTC. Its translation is CSVTAGGLVNNEQFF.

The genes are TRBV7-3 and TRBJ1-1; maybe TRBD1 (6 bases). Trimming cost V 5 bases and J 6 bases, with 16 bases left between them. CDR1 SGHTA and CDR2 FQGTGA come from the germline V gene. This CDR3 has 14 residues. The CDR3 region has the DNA TGTGCCAGCAGCGAGGACAGCGGTTCGGCTGAAGCTTTCTTT. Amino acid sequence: CASSEDSGSAEAFF.

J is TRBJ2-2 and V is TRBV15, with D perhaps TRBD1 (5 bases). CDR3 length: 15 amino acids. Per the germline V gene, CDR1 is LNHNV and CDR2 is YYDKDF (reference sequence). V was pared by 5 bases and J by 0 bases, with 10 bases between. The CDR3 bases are TGTGCCACCAGCGTCGACAGCGCGAACACCGGGGAGCTGTTTTTT. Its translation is CATSVDSANTGELFF. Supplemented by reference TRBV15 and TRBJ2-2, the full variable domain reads DAMVIQNPRYQVTQFGKPVTLSCSQTLNHNVMYWYQQKSSQAPKLLFHYYDKDFNNEADTPDNFQSRRPNTSFCFLDIRSPGLGDTAMYLCATSVDSANTGELFFGEGSRLTVL.

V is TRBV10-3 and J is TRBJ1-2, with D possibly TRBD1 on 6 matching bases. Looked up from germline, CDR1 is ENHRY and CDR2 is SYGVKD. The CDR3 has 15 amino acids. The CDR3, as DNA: TGTGCTAGCCTCAGGGTGCAGGGGCTCAACTATGGCTACACCTTC. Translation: CASLRVQGLNYGYTF.

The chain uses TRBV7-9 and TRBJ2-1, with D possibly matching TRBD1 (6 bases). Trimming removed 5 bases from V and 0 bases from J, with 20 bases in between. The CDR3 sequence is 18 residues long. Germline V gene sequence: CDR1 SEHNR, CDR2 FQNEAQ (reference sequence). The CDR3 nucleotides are TGTGCCAGCAGCGCGCCTAGGACAGCCGAGAGCTCCTACAATGAGCAGTTCTTC. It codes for CASSAPRTAESSYNEQFF.

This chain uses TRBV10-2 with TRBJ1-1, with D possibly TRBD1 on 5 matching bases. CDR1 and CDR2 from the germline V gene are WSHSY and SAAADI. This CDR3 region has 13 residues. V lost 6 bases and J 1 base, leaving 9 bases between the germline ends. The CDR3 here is CASSAGANTEAFF. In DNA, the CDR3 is TGCGCCAGCAGCGCCGGGGCGAACACTGAAGCTTTCTTT.

DNA of the CDR3: TGTGCCAGCAGTTTTAGAGATACGCAGTATTTT. Translating gives CASSFRDTQYF. The rearrangement uses TRBV28 and TRBJ2-3; no clear D gene. The CDR3 consists of 11 residues. V was cut by 3 bases and J by 5 bases, with 3 bases left in between. CDR1 is MDHEN and CDR2 is SYDVKM in the germline V gene.

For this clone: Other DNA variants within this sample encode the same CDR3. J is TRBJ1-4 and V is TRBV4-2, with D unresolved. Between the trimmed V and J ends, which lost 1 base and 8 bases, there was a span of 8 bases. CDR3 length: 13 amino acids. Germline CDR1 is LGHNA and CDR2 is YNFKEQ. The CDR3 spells CASSQGRGEKLFF. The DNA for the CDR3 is TGTGCCAGCAGCCAAGGGCGAGGGGAAAAACTGTTTTTT.

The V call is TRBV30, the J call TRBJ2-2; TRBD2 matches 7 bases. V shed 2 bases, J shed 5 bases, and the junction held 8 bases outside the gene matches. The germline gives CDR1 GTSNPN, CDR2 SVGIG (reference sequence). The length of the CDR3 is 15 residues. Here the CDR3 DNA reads TGTGCCTGGAGTCGGGGCGGGAGAGGGACCGGGGAGCTGTTTTTT. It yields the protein CAWSRGGRGTGELFF.

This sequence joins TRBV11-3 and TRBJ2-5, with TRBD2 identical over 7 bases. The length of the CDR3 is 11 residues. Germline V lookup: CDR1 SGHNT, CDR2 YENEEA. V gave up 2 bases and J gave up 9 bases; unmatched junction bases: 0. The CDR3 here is CASSLREAQYF. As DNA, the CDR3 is TGTGCCAGCAGCTTACGGGAGGCCCAGTACTTC.

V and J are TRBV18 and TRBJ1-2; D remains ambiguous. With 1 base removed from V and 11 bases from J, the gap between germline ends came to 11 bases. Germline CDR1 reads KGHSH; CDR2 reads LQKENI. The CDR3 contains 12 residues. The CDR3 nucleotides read TGTGCCAGCTCACCACAGGCAGCTTCGTACACCTTC. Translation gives CASSPQAASYTF. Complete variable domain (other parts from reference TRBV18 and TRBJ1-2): NAGVMQNPRHLVRRRGQEARLRCSPMKGHSHVYWYRQLPEEGLKFMVYLQKENIIDESGMPKERFSAEFPKEGPSILRIQQVVRGDSAAYFCASSPQAASYTFGSGTRLTVV.